The 7 T cell receptor beta chains reported below all come from one sample, sequenced in a study of blood T cell repertoires in COVID-19 (dated by TCRdb to the early 2020s). Library method: the immunoSEQ multiplex PCR assay. Not all clones reach the TCRdb copy of this immuneACCESS table, which keeps in-frame sequences only. Checked studies attribute under half of the gap to unresolved V genes and leave the rest unexplained. The table for this sample lists 45,000 to 55,000 clones; about nine tenths of them were counted only once. Roughly a quarter of the sample rests with the top ten. Sequenced: peripheral blood. The receptors were gathered from an elderly woman with acute or convalescent COVID-19.

The rearrangement uses TRBV19 and TRBJ2-3; possible D gene TRBD1, 6 bases. V was pared by 8 bases and J by 2 bases, with 11 bases between. CDR1 and CDR2 (germline): LNHDA, SQIVND (reference sequence). The CDR3 totals 13 residues. This chain's CDR3 is CASAPGDTDTQYF. The CDR3 DNA follows: TGTGCCAGTGCACCAGGGGACACAGATACGCAGTATTTT.

V gene TRBV5-8 combines with J gene TRBJ1-5; maybe TRBD1 (6 bases). This CDR3 region has 16 residues. Trimming cost V 4 bases and J 3 bases, with 17 bases left between them. Germline loops: CDR1 SGHTS, CDR2 YDEGEE. CDR3 protein: CASSRGAGEPNQPQHF. In DNA form, the CDR3 reads TGTGCCAGCAGCCGGGGGGCCGGGGAACCCAATCAGCCCCAGCATTTT.

This chain uses TRBV19 with TRBJ2-3, with 10 nucleotides matching TRBD1. Losses at the gene ends were 10 bases for V and 6 bases for J; bases not matched to a gene: 7. The germline gives CDR1 LNHDA, CDR2 SQIVND (reference sequence). This CDR3 has 13 residues. This chain's CDR3 is CATATGGLDTQYF. The CDR3 region has the DNA TGTGCCACCGCGACAGGGGGCTTGGATACGCAGTATTTT.

The CDR3 nucleotides are TGTGCCAGCAGCTCCCACGGGTCCAACTATGGCTACACCTTC. It encodes CASSSHGSNYGYTF. The gene calls are TRBV6-2 or TRBV6-3 and TRBJ1-2; D is unclear. There are 14 residues in the CDR3. Trimming shortened V by 6 bases and J by 2 bases, and 13 bases separated the two germline ends. Germline CDR1 MNHEY, CDR2 SVGEGT.

The V gene is TRBV6-1, the J gene TRBJ2-2, with 10 bases aligning to TRBD1. The CDR3 has 14 amino acids. Germline V gene sequence: CDR1 MNHNS, CDR2 SASEGT. Trimming at V came to 3 bases and at J to 5 bases, leaving 0 bases not matched to a gene. The CDR3 DNA reads TGTGCCAGCAGTGAGGGACAGGGGACCGGGGAGCTGTTTTTT. Its protein is CASSEGQGTGELFF.

The chain couples TRBV14 to TRBJ1-4; the D gene is possibly TRBD1 (6 bases). Germline lookup yields CDR1 SGHDN and CDR2 FVKESK. The CDR3 is 12 residues long. Trimming took 0 bases from V and 11 from J, leaving 7 bases between them. The DNA for the CDR3 is TGTGCCAGCAGCCAAGAAAGGGGGAAACTGTTTTTT. Its protein is CASSQERGKLFF.

The V gene is TRBV3-1 (or the pseudogene TRBV3-2), the J gene TRBJ2-3; 9 positions agree with TRBD2. Looked up from germline, CDR1 is LGHDT and CDR2 is YNNKEL (reference sequence). The J segment lost 2 bases and the V segment lost 4 bases, leaving 16 bases of the junction unmatched. The CDR3 totals 19 residues. The CDR3 coding sequence is TGTGCCAGCAGCCCCGTGAGTAGCGGGGGCCTTAAATTCACAGATACGCAGTATTTT. This codes for CASSPVSSGGLKFTDTQYF.